Below, 14 T cell receptor beta chains from the same sample are listed, as sequenced in a study of T-cell reconstitution after alpha-beta-depleted transplantation in children. Preparation of the TCRbeta library used unique molecular identifiers. TCRdb recomputed calls from the PCR reads with MiXCR, one row per CDR3 protein. The repertoire consists of approximately 47,000 distinct CDR3 sequences, with 40% to 65% occurring once and the leading ten covering around two fifths. The sequenced sample was peripheral blood, obtained before TCRalphabeta/CD19-depleted stem cell transplant. These receptors all come from a boy under two years old with SCID, due to receive a stem cell transplant.

This clonotype turned up a few times. The chain has TRBV20-1 and TRBJ1-6; 7 bases are a match to TRBD1. After removal of 3 bases from V and 10 bases from J, the junction contained 12 bases not matched to a gene. CDR1 and CDR2 from the germline V gene are DFQATT and SNEGSKA (reference sequence). This CDR3 spans 15 amino acids. The CDR3 coding sequence is TGCAGTGCTAGCCCTTCAAACAGGGGAAGGTCACCCCTCCACTTT. This codes for CSASPSNRGRSPLHF.

The chain uses TRBV20-1 and TRBJ2-1, with D tentatively TRBD2 (5 bases). The CDR3 extends over 14 amino acids. Germline V gene data show CDR1 as DFQATT and CDR2 as SNEGSKA (reference sequence). The ends were cut back, 3 bases at V and 6 bases at J, with 15 bases in the middle. CDR3 bases: TGCAGTGCTAGCAGAGCGGCGGACGCCAATGAGCAGTTCTTC. Translating gives CSASRAADANEQFF.

In this sample, this clonotype turned up once. The rearrangement links TRBV7-8 to TRBJ2-5, with no clear D. This CDR3 has 14 amino acids. V was pared by 3 bases and J by 1 base, with 9 bases between. Germline CDR1 SGHVS, CDR2 FQNEAQ. This chain's CDR3 is CASSLLGSQETQYF. The DNA for the CDR3 is TGTGCCAGCAGCTTGCTTGGCAGCCAAGAGACCCAGTACTTC.

This clonotype came up many times. This chain connects TRBV6-5 to TRBJ2-1; D is perhaps TRBD2 (6 bases). Germline-derived CDR1 and CDR2 are MNHEY and SVGAGI. This CDR3 contains 13 residues. The V and J ends lost 0 bases and 12 bases respectively, with 12 bases between them. CDR3 loop: CASSYSRGPMQFF. The CDR3 DNA is TGTGCCAGCAGTTACTCGCGGGGACCCATGCAGTTCTTC.

The chain joins TRBV20-1 to TRBJ2-1, with TRBD2 matching over 13 bases. Germline V gene sequence: CDR1 DFQATT, CDR2 SNEGSKA (reference sequence). The trim removed 6 bases at V and 9 bases at J, leaving 17 bases unmatched. This CDR3 is built from 17 residues. In DNA form, the CDR3 reads TGCAGTGCCATTCTGACTAGCGGGGGGACCCGATCAGGTGAGCAGTTCTTC. Protein: CSAILTSGGTRSGEQFF.

A few counts support this clonotype. The chain has TRBV3-1 and TRBJ2-1; D perhaps matches TRBD2 (7 bases). The V gene's germline CDR1 is LGHDT and CDR2 YNNKEL (reference sequence). The CDR3 contains 17 residues. Trimming left V 6 bases short and J 6 bases short, with 24 bases between. The CDR3 coding sequence is TGTGCCAGCAGTCTTAAGGGGGGGGGCCGATATGCCAATGAGCAGTTCTTC. This sequence encodes CASSLKGGGRYANEQFF.

J is TRBJ2-4 and V is TRBV20-1; D remains unclear. The CDR3 length is 13 residues. Trimming shortened V by 3 bases and J by 0 bases, and 6 bases separated the two germline ends. Germline V gene sequence: CDR1 DFQATT, CDR2 SNEGSKA (reference sequence). The CDR3 coding sequence is TGCAGTGCTAGCGACCTAGCCAAAAACATTCAGTACTTC. This codes for CSASDLAKNIQYF.

The chain joins TRBV5-1 to TRBJ2-3; 10 bases are shared with TRBD2. The CDR3 totals 15 residues. From germline, CDR1 is SGHRS and CDR2 YFSETQ. V gave up 0 bases and J gave up 8 bases; unmatched junction bases: 6. CDR3 bases: TGCGCCAGCAGCTTGGAGCTAGCGGGAGTAGGTACGCAGTATTTT. Translation: CASSLELAGVGTQYF.

This chain links TRBV6-1 with TRBJ2-3; TRBD1 might be the D (6 bases). The V gene's germline CDR1 is MNHNS and CDR2 SASEGT. V lost 5 bases to trimming and J lost 5 bases, with 17 bases between them. The CDR3 contains 15 residues. The chain's CDR3 is CASSRNRASGDTQYF. The CDR3, as DNA: TGTGCCAGCAGTCGTAACAGGGCTTCAGGAGATACGCAGTATTTT.

This chain links TRBV7-6 with TRBJ2-3; D is tentatively TRBD1 or TRBD2 (5 bases each). There are 17 residues in the CDR3. CDR1 SGHVS and CDR2 FNYEAQ come from the germline V gene. Trimming pared 8 bases from V and 2 bases from J, leaving 23 bases between. The CDR3 DNA reads as TGTGCCAGCGGGACGGGGTTGCAGGCAGGGTACACAGATACGCAGTATTTT. Its protein is CASGTGLQAGYTDTQYF.

In DNA form, the CDR3 reads TGCAGTGCCTGGACTAGCGGGGGTTTAGAGCAGTTCTTC. It yields the protein CSAWTSGGLEQFF. The chain has TRBV20-1 and TRBJ2-1, with 13 bases matching TRBD2. With V trimmed by 6 bases and J by 10 bases, 6 bases remained unmatched. The CDR3 is 13 amino acids. Germline-derived CDR1 and CDR2 are DFQATT and SNEGSKA (reference sequence).

This chain joins TRBV28 and TRBJ2-3, with a tentative D call TRBD2 (7 bases). The CDR3 extends over 15 amino acids. V was trimmed by 4 bases and J by 4 bases, leaving 15 bases between them. The germline gives CDR1 MDHEN, CDR2 SYDVKM. The CDR3 spells CASSWGGDSADTQYF. CDR3 in DNA: TGTGCCAGCAGTTGGGGGGGCGATTCGGCAGATACGCAGTATTTT.

This clonotype has just a few counts. This chain uses TRBV20-1 with TRBJ2-3; 8 bases agree with TRBD1. V was pared by 3 bases and J by 4 bases, with 6 bases of the junction left unmatched. CDR3 size: 14 residues. CDR1 and CDR2 from the germline V gene are DFQATT and SNEGSKA (reference sequence). In DNA, the CDR3 is TGCAGTGCTAGGAAGCAGGGGGCCCCAGATACGCAGTATTTT. As protein: CSARKQGAPDTQYF.

This chain links TRBV6-4 with TRBJ2-1; 11 nucleotides match TRBD2. CDR1 is MRHNA, CDR2 SNTAGT, per germline. CDR3 length: 16 residues. J gave up 4 bases and V 3 bases, and 5 bases lay outside the gene matches. The CDR3 sequence: CASSEGPSGGYNEQFF. CDR3 sequence (DNA): TGTGCCAGCAGTGAAGGTCCTAGCGGGGGGTACAATGAGCAGTTCTTC.